The source of this T cell receptor (beta chain) is a study of T cell changes during pregnancy in multiple sclerosis. The assay was immunoSEQ multiplex PCR, and TCRdb's table has in-frame clones only and misses some. The data contain around 110,000 clones, about 90% of them singletons. Losses at the gene ends were 2 bases for V and 10 bases for J; bases not matched to a gene: 5. The CDR3 runs to 14 residues. Germline V gene lookup returns CDR1 MNHNY and CDR2 SVGAGI (reference sequence). This specimen consisted of peripheral blood, obtained before pregnancy. The sequence came from a female donor with multiple sclerosis, enrolled in a pregnancy study. J is TRBJ1-6 and V is TRBV6-6; TRBD1 matches 7 bases. CDR3: CASSYGQAQSPLHF. As DNA, the CDR3 is TGTGCCAGCAGTTACGGACAGGCCCAATCACCCCTCCACTTT.